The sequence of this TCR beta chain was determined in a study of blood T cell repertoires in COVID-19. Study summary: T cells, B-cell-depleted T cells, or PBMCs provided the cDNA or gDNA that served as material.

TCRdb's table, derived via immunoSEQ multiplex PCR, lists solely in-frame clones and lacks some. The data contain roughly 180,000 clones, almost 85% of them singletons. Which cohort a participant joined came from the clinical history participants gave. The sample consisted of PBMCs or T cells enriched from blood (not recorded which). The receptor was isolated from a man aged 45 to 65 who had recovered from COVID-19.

The CDR3 loop reads CASSTGHFGNEQFF. In nucleotides, the CDR3 is TGTGCCAGCAGCACAGGGCATTTCGGGAATGAGCAGTTCTTC. The gene calls are TRBV2 and TRBJ2-1, with D possibly TRBD1 on 6 matching bases. The CDR3 is made up of 14 amino acids. V dropped 6 bases and J dropped 7 bases, with 16 bases sitting between them. The germline CDR1 and CDR2 sequences are SNHLY and FYNNEI.